This T cell receptor (beta chain) was observed in a study of early T cells in non-severe SARS-CoV-2 infection. In the study overall: Chains were not paired, and sequencing was done on bulk RNA from unsorted whole blood. Whole-study findings and limits: Anti-spike CD8 responses were favored by VDJdb matching, which missed private and CD4 specificities.

Individually, cDNA molecules had unique molecular identifiers attached to them. Each CDR3 protein gets one entry after TCRdb re-called the 5' RACE reads with MiXCR. The table records tens of thousands of distinct CDR3 sequences, 7.7% of them present only once. The CDR3 contains 16 residues. Germline CDR1 SEHNR, CDR2 FQNEAQ (reference sequence). The V and J ends lost 4 bases and 5 bases, in that order; junction bases with no gene match: 11. Many counts were recorded for this clonotype. What it binds is unknown. Material: whole blood, obtained at baseline. The clonotype was recovered from an adult who was a healthcare worker with PCR-confirmed SARS-CoV-2 infection or an uninfected control (not recorded which). The chain carries TRBV7-9 and TRBJ2-3; 8 bases line up with TRBD2. The CDR3 region is CASSSLGSGIKDTQYF. The CDR3 bases are TGTGCCAGCAGCTCCTTAGGTAGCGGGATAAAAGATACGCAGTATTTT.